These T cell receptor beta chains were read from a single sample in a study of CD8 T cells in Susac syndrome. TCRdb reprocessed the immunoSEQ multiplex PCR reads with MiXCR, giving one entry per CDR3 protein. Counted here are more than 20,000 distinct CDR3 sequences, about 92% occurring once; the ten biggest clones make up approximately 0.3%. Sequencing was performed on CD8+ T cells from PBMCs. The receptors derive from a human donor in good health. CDR3s include the opening cysteine and the closing phenylalanine or tryptophan.

J,V,CDR3
TRBJ2-1,TRBV29-1,CSVWVGTYNEQFF
TRBJ2-2,TRBV27,CASSLSPNTGELFF
TRBJ2-2,TRBV6-1,CASGFLAGGHTGELFF
TRBJ2-1,TRBV2,CASSEYGGGAGNEQFF
TRBJ2-4,TRBV7-9,CTSSLGIERQGKNIQYF
TRBJ1-1,TRBV29-1,CSALTGMNTEAFF
TRBJ1-2,TRBV10-3,CAISEEGASYGYTF
TRBJ1-5,TRBV20-1,CSARDRGLSNQPQHF
TRBJ1-2,TRBV4-3,CASSQVQGEYGYTF
TRBJ2-5,TRBV4-1,CASSPGTDQETQYF
TRBJ2-2,TRBV10-3,CAISGDNTGELFF
TRBJ2-7,TRBV5-5,CASSWDRGAPREQYF
TRBJ2-3,TRBV4-3,CASSLVGGGDTDTQYF
TRBJ1-1,TRBV20-1,CSADRGHTEAFF
TRBJ2-1,TRBV7-9,CASSLESDAADEQFF
TRBJ2-1,TRBV7-8,CASSLGPTSYNEQFF
TRBJ2-3,TRBV11-2,CASSFFQDALMDTQYF
TRBJ2-2,TRBV6-4,CASSVQGNTGELFF
TRBJ1-1,TRBV4-1,CASSQDSGVKAFF
TRBJ2-3,TRBV12-3/TRBV12-4,CASIPWSVPSTDTQYF
TRBJ2-1,TRBV10-2,CASSELDRHNEQFF
TRBJ2-7,TRBV29-1,CSVVTYETYEQYF
TRBJ2-7,TRBV7-9,CASSLEAEQYF
TRBJ2-3,TRBV5-4,CASSFFRGNTDTQYF
TRBJ1-5,TRBV19,CASSIFGYSNQPQHF
TRBJ1-1,TRBV6-2/TRBV6-3,CASTTKRVMDTEAFF
TRBJ2-5,TRBV27,CASLQGETQYF
TRBJ1-3,TRBV2,CASSEAEVSGNTIYF
TRBJ2-1,TRBV9,CASSARTTNEQFF
TRBJ2-7,TRBV7-2,CASSLRHLYEQYF
TRBJ1-4,TRBV7-9,CASSLVGGEKLFF
TRBJ1-1,TRBV20-1,CSARDTGDTEAFF
TRBJ2-1,TRBV4-3,CASSGKGGDSYNEQFF
TRBJ1-1,TRBV27,CASSLVSGTGPREAFF
TRBJ2-6,TRBV29-1,CSVWGSWGGANVLTF
TRBJ1-1,TRBV5-1,CASSPRDGGNTEAFF
TRBJ2-3,TRBV20-1,CSARFGGVSTDTQYF
TRBJ2-2,TRBV6-5,CASLHLDSNTGELFF
TRBJ2-7,TRBV27,CASSFQGFDSYEQYF
TRBJ2-2,TRBV27,CASSLLGTGELFF
TRBJ2-3,TRBV7-6,CASSPPRASSATDTQYF
TRBJ2-2,TRBV9,CASSGLTGELFF
TRBJ2-7,TRBV10-3,CAISESERGSSYEQYF
TRBJ1-2,TRBV12-3/TRBV12-4,CASRPRQGLRAYGYTF
TRBJ2-7,TRBV12-3/TRBV12-4,CASSVGQGAREQYF
TRBJ2-1,TRBV7-9,CASSRTGNEQFF
TRBJ2-2,TRBV6-5,CASSTYGELFF
TRBJ2-7,TRBV13,CASSLQELTYEQYF
TRBJ2-1,TRBV6-4,CASSSSGGAGNEQFF
TRBJ2-7,TRBV13,CASSLQGSSPYEQYF
TRBJ2-1,TRBV12-3/TRBV12-4,CASSLNSPEEQFF
TRBJ1-2,TRBV19,CASTPAFGQRIPYGYTF
TRBJ2-1,TRBV27,CASKVDYPVNNEQFF
TRBJ2-7,TRBV2,CASSVVTGAYEQYF
TRBJ1-3,TRBV9,CASSGRQILGGLSGNTIYF
TRBJ2-3,TRBV4-3,CASSQARGTDTQYF
TRBJ2-7,TRBV4-3,CASSQDYDRIYEQYF
TRBJ2-1,TRBV6-1,CASSEALLSRGYNEQFF
TRBJ2-7,TRBV19,CASSPGGEYEQYF